The 21 T cell receptor beta chains presented below share a single source sample, sequenced in a study of blood T cell repertoires in COVID-19. Method: immunoSEQ multiplex PCR; TCRdb's copy keeps in-frame clones and lacks some. The profile shows fewer than 250,000 clones, around nine tenths of them singletons. The specimen sequenced was PBMCs or T cells enriched from blood (not recorded which). The receptor source for this set is a woman aged 45-60 years with acute COVID-19.

Remarks on this clone: Because the CDR3's place on the DNA is in doubt, the DNA is left out and the CDR3 is given as listed by TCRdb. The V gene is TRBV6-5, the J gene TRBJ2-7; the DNA was not compared with TRBD1, the D call given in the table. The CDR3 has 14 residues if both end residues are counted. CDR1 and CDR2 from the germline V gene are MNHEY and SVGAGI. The CDR3 loop reads CASILGQAVYEQYF.

The gene calls are TRBV18 and TRBJ1-5; D unresolved. Germline CDR1 is KGHSH and CDR2 is LQKENI. V gave up 2 bases and J gave up 0 bases, with 5 bases separating them. The CDR3 is made up of 14 amino acids. Written as DNA, the CDR3 is TGTGCCAGCTCACCATCCTATAGCAATCAGCCCCAGCATTTT. This codes for CASSPSYSNQPQHF.

Here the CDR3 DNA reads TGTGCCAGCACCAAGGCCGCGGGGGCGGACACCGGGGAGCTGTTTTTT. It is translated as CASTKAAGADTGELFF. V and J are TRBV7-6 and TRBJ2-2; TRBD2 is a possible D gene (7 bases). The V and J ends lost 7 bases and 3 bases respectively, with 18 bases between them. Looked up from germline, CDR1 is SGHVS and CDR2 is FNYEAQ. CDR3 length: 16 amino acids.

The V call is TRBV27, the J call TRBJ2-3, with D maybe TRBD2 (6 bases). Per germline, CDR1 MNHEY and CDR2 SMNVEV (reference sequence). Trimming shortened V by 0 bases and J by 6 bases, and 16 bases separated the two germline ends. CDR3 length: 16 amino acids. The CDR3 coding sequence is TGTGCCAGCAGTTTATCGTGGGAGGCCGGTGGGGATACGCAGTATTTT. Its protein product is CASSLSWEAGGDTQYF.

The CDR3, as DNA: TGTGCCAGCTCACCACTGGCAGGGTTTCTAGGAGAGACCCAGTACTTC. Its translation: CASSPLAGFLGETQYF. The V call is TRBV18, the J call TRBJ2-5, with D tentatively TRBD1 (5 bases). The germline V gene has CDR1 KGHSH and CDR2 LQKENI. V gave up 1 base and J gave up 4 bases, with 16 bases separating them. CDR3 size: 16 residues.

This clone was detected once. The rearrangement joins TRBV28 to TRBJ1-5; a possible D gene is TRBD1 (6 bases). The CDR3 has 13 amino acids. CDR1 is MDHEN, CDR2 SYDVKM, per germline. V gave up 4 bases and J gave up 11 bases, with 15 bases separating them. The CDR3 protein is CASSWTALRSQHF. The CDR3 coding sequence is TGTGCCAGCAGTTGGACAGCCCTTAGGTCCCAGCATTTT.

V and J are TRBV4-1 and TRBJ2-1; D is possibly TRBD2 (5 bases). V gave up 10 bases and J gave up 8 bases, with 12 bases separating them. In germline, CDR1 is MGHRA, CDR2 YSYEKL. The CDR3 runs to 11 residues. The CDR3 here is CATDFWDEQFF. In nucleotides, the CDR3 is TGCGCCACGGACTTTTGGGATGAGCAGTTCTTC.

This chain connects TRBV4-2 to TRBJ2-7; the match to TRBD2 covers 12 bases. The junction had 7 bases not matched to a gene; V was cut back by 4 bases and J by 6 bases. This CDR3 has 15 residues. The V gene's germline CDR1 is LGHNA and CDR2 YNFKEQ. CDR3 residues: CASSPPLAGGAEQYF. In nucleotides, the CDR3 is TGTGCCAGCAGCCCACCACTAGCGGGAGGAGCCGAGCAGTACTTC.

J is TRBJ2-7 and V is TRBV5-4, with a weak D call TRBD1 (6 bases). This CDR3 has 14 amino acids. CDR1 SGHNT and CDR2 YYREEE come from the germline V gene (reference sequence). Trimming took 4 bases from V and 3 from J, leaving 14 bases between them. CDR3 bases: TGTGCCAGCAGCGCTACAGGGTTCGGCTACGAGCAGTACTTC. Protein: CASSATGFGYEQYF.

The chain combines TRBV5-1 with TRBJ2-7; the D gene is possibly TRBD2 (5 bases). Germline lookup yields CDR1 SGHRS and CDR2 YFSETQ. V was cut by 4 bases and J by 4 bases, with 12 bases left in between. The CDR3 covers 13 residues. The CDR3 DNA is TGCGCCAGCAGCCAAGCGGTCCAGTACGAGCAGTACTTC. Protein product: CASSQAVQYEQYF. Complete variable domain (other parts from reference TRBV5-1 and TRBJ2-7): KAGVTQTPRYLIKTRGQQVTLSCSPISGHRSVSWYQQTPGQGLQFLFEYFSETQRNKGNFPGRFSGRQFSNSRSEMNVSTLELGDSALYLCASSQAVQYEQYFGPGTRLTVT.

The genes are TRBV14 and TRBJ2-7, with a tentative D call TRBD2 (6 bases). The V end lost 4 bases, the J end lost 4 bases, and 14 bases lay between the germline ends. In germline, CDR1 is SGHDN, CDR2 FVKESK. The CDR3 length is 14 residues. The CDR3 here is CASSLRDSQYEQYF. DNA of the CDR3: TGTGCCAGCAGCCTCCGGGACTCGCAATACGAGCAGTACTTC. The variable domain in full, completed from reference TRBV14 and TRBJ2-7, reads EAGVTQFPSHSVIEKGQTVTLRCDPISGHDNLYWYRRVMGKEIKFLLHFVKESKQDESGMPNNRFLAERTGGTYSTLKVQPAELEDSGVYFCASSLRDSQYEQYFGPGTRLTVT.

The rearrangement links TRBV4-3 to TRBJ2-5; 8 nucleotides match TRBD2. Germline V gene sequence: CDR1 LGHNA, CDR2 YSLEER. The CDR3 has 14 residues. V lost 0 bases, J lost 5 bases, and 2 bases stayed unmatched. The CDR3 DNA reads TGCGCCAGCAGCCAAGAACTAGCGGTCGAGACCCAGTACTTC. It yields the protein CASSQELAVETQYF.

This clone has just one count. V usage is TRBV18 and J usage is TRBJ1-4; D call uncertain. The germline V gene has CDR1 KGHSH and CDR2 LQKENI. The V end lost 5 bases, the J end lost 0 bases, and 13 bases lay between the germline ends. The CDR3 covers 16 residues. In DNA, the CDR3 is TGTGCCAGCTCAACAAACACGATTGCAACTAATGAAAAACTGTTTTTT. It specifies CASSTNTIATNEKLFF.

The J gene is TRBJ2-5, the V gene TRBV7-6, with D possibly being TRBD2 (6 bases). Trimming removed 1 base from V and 10 bases from J, with 16 bases in between. Germline V gene lookup returns CDR1 SGHVS and CDR2 FNYEAQ. The CDR3 is 14 residues long. CDR3 loop: CASSLGGTVSVQYF. DNA of the CDR3: TGTGCCAGCAGCTTAGGCGGGACCGTCAGTGTCCAGTACTTC.

The CDR3 DNA is TGTGCCAGCAGTCTAAGACAGGGGGCCTTTGGAAACACCATATATTTT. Its protein is CASSLRQGAFGNTIYF. V gene TRBV28 combines with J gene TRBJ1-3; 10 bases line up with TRBD1. CDR1 and CDR2 from the germline V gene are MDHEN and SYDVKM. This CDR3 has 16 amino acids. With V trimmed by 5 bases and J by 3 bases, 7 bases remained unmatched.

DNA for the CDR3: TGTGCCAGTAGTGCCCGGACAGGCTTACAAGAGACCCAGTACTTC. This codes for CASSARTGLQETQYF. The rearrangement links TRBV19 to TRBJ2-5, with 7 bases lining up with TRBD1. The CDR3 covers 15 residues. The trim removed 5 bases at V and 2 bases at J, leaving 8 bases unmatched. Per the germline V gene, CDR1 is LNHDA and CDR2 is SQIVND (reference sequence).

The CDR3 coding sequence is TGTGCCAGCAGCCCCGACAGGGGGGAAGCTTTCTTT. Translating it yields CASSPDRGEAFF. V usage is TRBV12-3 or TRBV12-4 and J usage is TRBJ1-1; the match to TRBD1 covers 9 bases. The length of the CDR3 is 12 residues. V lost 6 bases to trimming and J lost 8 bases; unmatched junction nucleotides: 4.

This chain uses TRBV7-9 with TRBJ2-7; 8 nucleotides agree with TRBD2. CDR3 length: 15 residues. V was clipped by 7 bases and J by 5 bases; unmatched bases: 13. Germline CDR1 and CDR2: SEHNR and FQNEAQ (reference sequence). The CDR3 bases are TGTGCCAGCACTCTAGCGGGTCTCTACCCCCACGAGCAGTACTTC. As protein: CASTLAGLYPHEQYF.

This clone was recorded only once. V and J are TRBV4-1 and TRBJ2-7, with 9 bases matching TRBD1. Per the germline V gene, CDR1 is MGHRA and CDR2 is YSYEKL. Trimming cost V 3 bases and J 4 bases; bases outside gene matches: 7. The length of the CDR3 is 15 residues. In DNA form, the CDR3 reads TGCGCCAGCAGCCACCTGACAGGGGGATATTACGAGCAGTACTTC. This gives the protein CASSHLTGGYYEQYF.

The V gene is TRBV6-2 or TRBV6-3, the J gene TRBJ2-5; the match to TRBD2 covers 8 bases. Germline assignment: CDR1 MNHEY and CDR2 SVGEGT. The CDR3 extends over 15 amino acids. V gave up 5 bases and J gave up 2 bases; unmatched junction bases: 7. Written as DNA, the CDR3 is TGTGCCAGCAGTGTTAGCGGGGTCCTTCAAGAGACCCAGTACTTC. It yields the protein CASSVSGVLQETQYF.

CDR3 DNA sequence: TGCGCCAGCAGCGGGTCAGTGGGAGTTACTGAAGCTTTCTTT. Protein sequence: CASSGSVGVTEAFF. The chain carries TRBV5-1 and TRBJ1-1, with D uncertain. The CDR3 has 14 residues. Trimming pared 4 bases from V and 5 bases from J, leaving 15 bases between. Germline V gene sequence: CDR1 SGHRS, CDR2 YFSETQ.